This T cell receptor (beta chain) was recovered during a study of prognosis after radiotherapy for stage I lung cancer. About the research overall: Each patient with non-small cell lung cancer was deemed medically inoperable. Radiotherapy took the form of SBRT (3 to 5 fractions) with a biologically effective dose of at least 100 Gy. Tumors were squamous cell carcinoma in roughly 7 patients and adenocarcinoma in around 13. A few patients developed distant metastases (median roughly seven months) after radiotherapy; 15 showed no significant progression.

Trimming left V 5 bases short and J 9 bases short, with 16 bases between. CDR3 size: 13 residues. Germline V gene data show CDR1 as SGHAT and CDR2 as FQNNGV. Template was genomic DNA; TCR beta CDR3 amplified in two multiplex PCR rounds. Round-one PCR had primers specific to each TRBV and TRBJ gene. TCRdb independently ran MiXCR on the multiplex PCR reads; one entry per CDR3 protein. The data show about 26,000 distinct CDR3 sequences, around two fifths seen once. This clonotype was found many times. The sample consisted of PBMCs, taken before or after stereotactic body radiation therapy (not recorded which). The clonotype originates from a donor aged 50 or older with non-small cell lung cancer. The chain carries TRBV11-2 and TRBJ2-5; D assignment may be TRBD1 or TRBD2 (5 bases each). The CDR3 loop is CASSPTGGWAQYF. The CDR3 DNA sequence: TGTGCCAGCAGCCCCACAGGAGGCTGGGCCCAGTACTTC.